This TCR beta chain derives from a study of response to subunit inactivated influenza vaccine. Regarding the study as a whole: It was suggested by the authors that few new T cells are recruited by each seasonal influenza vaccination.

This clonotype has just a few counts. The antigen remains undetermined. Looked up from germline, CDR1 is KGHSH and CDR2 is LQKENI. The trim removed 1 base at V and 3 bases at J, leaving 3 bases unmatched. There are 15 residues in the CDR3. In TCRdb, the RT-PCR reads were re-called with MiXCR into one record per CDR3 protein. The profile shows hundreds of thousands of distinct CDR3 sequences, around 20% of them singletons. Material: PBMCs from blood, obtained 4 to 6 days after vaccination. J is TRBJ2-7 and V is TRBV18, with 10 bases lining up with TRBD2. This clonotype was sampled from a man aged 50 to 59 who received an inactivated influenza vaccine. CDR3 in amino acids: CASSPRLAGVYEQYF. CDR3 DNA: TGTGCCAGCTCACCACGGCTAGCGGGAGTCTACGAGCAGTACTTC.